This T cell receptor beta chain was sequenced for a study of blood T cell repertoires in COVID-19. Sequencing used immunoSEQ multiplex PCR; TCRdb keeps in-frame clones, though not all of them. The sample lists some 490,000 clones; 80% to 90% were seen once. The CDR3 loop spans 14 amino acids. Trimming pared 0 bases from V and 4 bases from J, leaving 10 bases between. Per germline, CDR1 MGHRA and CDR2 YSYEKL. The J gene is TRBJ2-7, the V gene TRBV4-1; unclear D gene. This clonotype was sampled from a woman aged 60-75 years who had recovered from COVID-19. Sequencing input: PBMCs or T cells enriched from blood (not recorded which). This CDR3 reads CASSQDNSHYEQYF. For the CDR3, the DNA is TGCGCCAGCAGCCAAGATAACAGCCATTACGAGCAGTACTTC.